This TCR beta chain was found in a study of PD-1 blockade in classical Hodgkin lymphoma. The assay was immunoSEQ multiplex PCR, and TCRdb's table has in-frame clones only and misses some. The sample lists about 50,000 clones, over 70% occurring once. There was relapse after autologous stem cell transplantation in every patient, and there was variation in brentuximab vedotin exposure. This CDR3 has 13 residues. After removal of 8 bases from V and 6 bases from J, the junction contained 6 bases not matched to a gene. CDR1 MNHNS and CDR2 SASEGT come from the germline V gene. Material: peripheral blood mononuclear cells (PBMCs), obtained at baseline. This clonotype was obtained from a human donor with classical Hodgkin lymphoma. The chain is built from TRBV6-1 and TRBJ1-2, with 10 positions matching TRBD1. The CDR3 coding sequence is TGTGCCAGCGTTTGGACAGGGGGGGATGGCTACACCTTC. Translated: CASVWTGGDGYTF.